One sample yielded the 10 T cell receptor beta chains listed below, sequenced in a study of blood T cell repertoires in COVID-19. Produced via immunoSEQ multiplex PCR; TCRdb's table is partial and in-frame only. The sample carries around 180,000 clones, roughly 86% recorded once. Specimen: PBMCs or T cells enriched from blood (not recorded which). These TCRs come from a woman aged 25 to 39 who had recovered from COVID-19.

This clone has a handful of counts. CDR3 sequence reads: CASSLAQGVTKETQYF. CDR3 bases: TGTGCCAGCAGCTTAGCACAGGGCGTTACAAAAGAGACCCAGTACTTC. This chain connects TRBV7-9 to TRBJ2-5; D is perhaps TRBD1 (6 bases). The CDR3 contains 16 residues. Trimming took 0 bases from V and 3 from J, leaving 14 bases between them. The germline V gene has CDR1 SEHNR and CDR2 FQNEAQ (reference sequence).

The rearrangement uses TRBV24-1 and TRBJ2-7; a weak D match, TRBD2 (6 bases). Between the trimmed V and J ends, which lost 5 bases and 6 bases, there was a span of 16 bases. Looked up from germline, CDR1 is KGHDR and CDR2 is SFDVKD. The CDR3 has 14 amino acids. The CDR3 DNA reads as TGTGCCACCAGTGGCGGGGCCGGGGTTTCCGAGCAGTACTTC. Translation: CATSGGAGVSEQYF.

In its sample, this clone was seen once. The rearrangement uses TRBV5-4 and TRBJ1-1; 9 bases line up with TRBD1. Germline trimming cut 3 bases from V and 0 bases from J; bases unmatched to any gene: 6. The CDR3 runs to 16 residues. In germline, CDR1 is SGHNT, CDR2 YYREEE (reference sequence). The CDR3 sequence: CASSSGQGRMNTEAFF. The CDR3 nucleotides are TGTGCCAGCAGCTCAGGACAGGGGAGAATGAACACTGAAGCTTTCTTT.

This clone has only a few counts. This sequence joins TRBV30 and TRBJ1-1; D ambiguous. With 0 bases removed from V and 4 bases from J, the gap between germline ends came to 6 bases. CDR1 and CDR2 (germline): GTSNPN, SVGIG (reference sequence). The CDR3 covers 12 residues. CDR3: CAWSVEGTEAFF. As DNA, the CDR3 is TGTGCCTGGAGTGTCGAGGGCACTGAAGCTTTCTTT.

The genes are TRBV15 and TRBJ2-7, with a tentative D call TRBD2 (5 bases). Germline CDR1 LNHNV, CDR2 YYDKDF (reference sequence). V dropped 1 base and J dropped 7 bases, with 20 bases sitting between them. The CDR3 covers 16 residues. The CDR3 spells CATSRGGPTPFKEQYF. The CDR3 region has the DNA TGTGCCACCAGCAGAGGAGGGCCTACCCCTTTCAAGGAGCAGTACTTC.

This clone occurred a few times. The chain combines TRBV7-6 with TRBJ2-2; D possibly corresponds to TRBD2 (7 bases). Trimming took off 5 bases at V and 3 bases at J, with 19 bases between the two ends. CDR3 length equals 17 residues. CDR1 is SGHVS and CDR2 is FNYEAQ in the germline V gene. As DNA, the CDR3 is TGTGCCAGCAGCCCATCGGGGGGCGGGAGAGACACCGGGGAGCTGTTTTTT. It is translated as CASSPSGGGRDTGELFF.

The chain uses TRBV5-5 and TRBJ2-7; D might be TRBD1 (6 bases). V dropped 3 bases and J dropped 2 bases, with 18 bases sitting between them. The CDR3 totals 16 residues. The germline CDR1 and CDR2 sequences are SGHKS and YYEKEE (reference sequence). As DNA, the CDR3 is TGTGCCAGCAGCTATATGAGGCAGGGGTCGACCTACGAGCAGTACTTC. Amino acid sequence: CASSYMRQGSTYEQYF.

J is TRBJ2-7 and V is TRBV27; TRBD1 might be the D (5 bases). From germline, CDR1 is MNHEY and CDR2 SMNVEV (reference sequence). V gave up 2 bases and J gave up 0 bases, with 14 bases separating them. The CDR3 covers 16 residues. As DNA, the CDR3 is TGTGCCAGCAGTTTACTCGGCAGGGCTTCCTCCTACGAGCAGTACTTC. It translates to CASSLLGRASSYEQYF.

This chain connects TRBV5-1 to TRBJ1-1; TRBD1 aligns across 10 bases. The J segment lost 4 bases and the V segment lost 0 bases, leaving 3 bases of the junction unmatched. Germline CDR1 is SGHRS and CDR2 is YFSETQ. The length of the CDR3 is 15 residues. The CDR3 sequence is CASSLGQGAITEAFF. The CDR3 DNA is TGCGCCAGCAGCTTGGGACAGGGGGCGATCACTGAAGCTTTCTTT.

The genes are TRBV11-1 and TRBJ2-5, with D possibly TRBD2 on 5 matching bases. V was pared by 4 bases and J by 8 bases, with 14 bases between. Germline CDR1 and CDR2: SGHAT and FQDESV (reference sequence). The CDR3 has 13 amino acids. The CDR3 DNA follows: TGTGCCAGCAGCTCCGAGGGTATTCGTACCCAGTACTTC. This translates into CASSSEGIRTQYF.